This T cell receptor (beta chain) was recorded in a study of T cells in localized non-small cell lung cancer. V gave up 7 bases and J gave up 0 bases, with 15 bases separating them. Germline CDR1 and CDR2: SGHRS and YFSETQ. The CDR3 loop spans 15 amino acids. Only in-frame clones appear in the TCRdb table, and some are missing; sequencing was by immunoSEQ multiplex PCR. The sample contains roughly 1,500 clones, approximately 20% of which appear only once. Material: lung tumor tissue, obtained before any cancer treatment. The chain combines TRBV5-1 with TRBJ2-3, with a possible D match to TRBD1 (6 bases). The receptor was isolated from a man between 40 and 75 years old with stage III squamous cell lung carcinoma. CDR3 region: CASRLTGSSTDTQYF. The DNA of the CDR3 is TGCGCCAGCCGACTTACAGGGTCTAGCACAGATACGCAGTATTTT. The full variable domain, in which reference TRBV5-1 and TRBJ2-3 provide the parts outside the CDR3, is KAGVTQTPRYLIKTRGQQVTLSCSPISGHRSVSWYQQTPGQGLQFLFEYFSETQRNKGNFPGRFSGRQFSNSRSEMNVSTLELGDSALYLCASRLTGSSTDTQYFGPGTRLTVL.